This is a list of T cell receptor beta chains from one sample in a study of identical twins. One entry per CDR3 protein, called by TCRdb with MiXCR from the 5' RACE reads. The sample includes about 500,000 distinct CDR3 sequences, 13% to 15% of them seen just once. Separately, the same data were catalogued under a study of yellow fever vaccine responses in identical twins.

Sequenced sample: CD4+ T cells sorted from blood. These receptors originate from a young woman in good health. Each CDR3 is given with its conserved first and last residue. A D gene is named only where the DNA matches it firmly. Clone sizes are given selectively: once, few, many, or a class where the clone is expanded.

>.|TRBJ2-7|TRBV7-9|many
TGTGCCAGCAGCTTAGGGCAGGGGCAGGCCTACGAGCAGTACTTC
CASSLGQGQAYEQYF
>.|TRBJ2-1|TRBV5-1|many
TGCGCCAGCAGCTTATTCCAGGGGAGCTCCTACAATGAGCAGTTCTTC
CASSLFQGSSYNEQFF
>TRBD1|TRBJ2-2|TRBV6-1|few
TGTGCCAGCGCGCTCGACAGGGGCGCCGGGGAGCTGTTTTTT
CASALDRGAGELFF
>.|TRBJ2-4|TRBV3-1|.
TGTGCCAGCAGCCCCTCCTCAGCGGGCAAAAACATTCAGTACTTC
CASSPSSAGKNIQYF
>.|TRBJ2-3|TRBV20-1|few
TGCAGTGCTAGCTATAGTGGCACAGATACGCAGTATTTT
CSASYSGTDTQYF
>TRBD1|TRBJ2-1|TRBV5-1|.
TGCGCCAGCAGCGCACAACAGGGGAGCGATGAGCAGTTCTTC
CASSAQQGSDEQFF
>.|TRBJ2-6|TRBV28|few
TGTGCCAGCAGCCTCACCCAATTCCTGGAGGCCAACGTCCTGACTTTC
CASSLTQFLEANVLTF
>.|TRBJ2-1|TRBV7-9|.
TGTGCCAGCAGAGGTGAGGTTGGTGAGCAGTTCTTC
CASRGEVGEQFF
>TRBD2|TRBJ2-3|TRBV20-1|.
TGCATAATAGCGGGGGGGGACACAGATACGCAGTATTTT
CIIAGGDTDTQYF
>.|TRBJ2-3|TRBV7-3|few
TGTGCCAGCAGCTTAATACCTAGCGTGAGGGATACGCAGTATTTT
CASSLIPSVRDTQYF
>TRBD1|TRBJ1-6|TRBV3-1|few
TGTGCCAGCAGCCCTAGGGACAGGGAAAATTCACCCCTCCACTTT
CASSPRDRENSPLHF
>TRBD2|TRBJ2-7|TRBV18|.
TGTGCCAGCTCAGATAGCGGGGGAAGCTCCTACGAGCAGTACTTC
CASSDSGGSSYEQYF
>TRBD1|TRBJ2-1|TRBV27|many
TGTGCCAGCAGTGGCAGGACAGGGGGTGAGAATGAGCAGTTCTTC
CASSGRTGGENEQFF
>.|TRBJ2-3|TRBV11-3|few
TGTGCCAGCAGCTTAGAAGTCGGAGATACGCAGTATTTT
CASSLEVGDTQYF
>.|TRBJ2-5|TRBV10-3|many
TGTGCCATCAGTGTTCGCGGGCCGCCTGAAGAGACCCAGTACTTC
CAISVRGPPEETQYF
>.|TRBJ2-1|TRBV2|few
TGTGCCAGCATGGGCGGGATATCCTACAATGAGCAGTTCTTC
CASMGGISYNEQFF
>TRBD1|TRBJ2-3|TRBV6-5|.
TGTGCCAGCAGCTACACACAAAACTACAGGGGGACAGATACGCAGTATTTT
CASSYTQNYRGTDTQYF
>.|TRBJ2-3|TRBV7-8|.
TGTGCCAGCAGGGCGTTTTTGAGGGGACCTAGCACAGATACGCAGTATTTT
CASRAFLRGPSTDTQYF
>.|TRBJ2-7|TRBV28|many
TGTGCCAGCAGCTCGAAATACGAGCAGTACTTC
CASSSKYEQYF
>.|TRBJ2-7|TRBV4-1|few
TGCGCCAGCAGCCAGGAGATAGCTGGCTCCTACGAGCAGTACTTC
CASSQEIAGSYEQYF
>.|TRBJ1-4|TRBV5-1|.
TGCGCCAGCAGCCGGACCGAGGGGAATGAAAAACTGTTTTTT
CASSRTEGNEKLFF
>.|TRBJ2-5|TRBV28|few
TGTGCCAGCAGTTTTCGGGGGCCCCAAGAGACCCAGTACTTC
CASSFRGPQETQYF
>.|TRBJ2-2|TRBV4-3|.
TGCGCCAGCAGCCAAGATCCGACCCCAGCGAACACCGGGGAGCTGTTTTTT
CASSQDPTPANTGELFF
>.|TRBJ2-1|TRBV29-1|.
TGCAGCGGCGGACCACCCAACAATGAGCAGTTCTTC
CSGGPPNNEQFF
>.|TRBJ2-7|TRBV6-1|.
TGTGCCAGCAGTGAAGAAGTTGGAGGGCCGTACTACGAGCAGTACTTC
CASSEEVGGPYYEQYF
>.|TRBJ2-5|TRBV3-1|.
TGTGCCAGCAGCCCGTGGGGAGGGGGCGGCCAACCGACCCAGTACTTC
CASSPWGGGGQPTQYF
>.|TRBJ2-7|TRBV12-3/TRBV12-4|many
TGTGCCAGCAGTTTCAACTTCCCGACGCGGTACTTC
CASSFNFPTRYF
>.|TRBJ2-1|TRBV18|.
TGTGCCAGCTCACGAAACCGGCGTAGTGAGCAGTTCTTC
CASSRNRRSEQFF
>.|TRBJ2-1|TRBV4-3|many
TGCGCCAGCAGCCAAGATATCAGGCGGCCAGGGCAGTTCTTC
CASSQDIRRPGQFF
>.|TRBJ2-3|TRBV29-1|.
TGCAGCGTGGACGTGGGGGCAGATACGCAGTATTTT
CSVDVGADTQYF
>TRBD2|TRBJ2-5|TRBV7-2|many
TGTGCCAGCAGCTTGGCTAGCGGTCCGGGGAAAGAGACCCAGTACTTC
CASSLASGPGKETQYF
>.|TRBJ2-3|TRBV20-1|.
TGCAGTGCTAGGGCTAAACAGGGCCGCACAGATACGCAGTATTTT
CSARAKQGRTDTQYF
>TRBD2|TRBJ2-7|TRBV15|.
TGTGCCACCAGCAGCCGACTAGCGGGGCAACTTAGCTACGAGCAGTACTTC
CATSSRLAGQLSYEQYF
>.|TRBJ2-3|TRBV7-9|few
TGTGCCAGCAGCTTACCCGGGACTATGGCCCAGGGGGGTACGCAGTATTTT
CASSLPGTMAQGGTQYF
>.|TRBJ2-4|TRBV7-9|.
TGTGCCAGCAGCCTCGAAGTTGGCATTCAGTACTTC
CASSLEVGIQYF
>TRBD1|TRBJ2-7|TRBV29-1|few
TGCAGCGGTGCCGTTGGGACAGCCAGCCCCTACGAGCAGTACTTC
CSGAVGTASPYEQYF
>.|TRBJ2-1|TRBV4-1|.
TGCGCCAGCAGCCACATCGCGCGGGACTACAATGAGCAGTTCTTC
CASSHIARDYNEQFF
>TRBD2|TRBJ2-1|TRBV11-2|.
TGTGCCAGCAGCCAGGGACTAGCGGGAGAGATGAAACGCAATGAGCAGTTCTTC
CASSQGLAGEMKRNEQFF
>TRBD1|TRBJ1-4|TRBV20-1|few
TGCAGTGCCACCCGCCGGGACAGGGGTTTTTCGCTGTTTTTT
CSATRRDRGFSLFF
>.|TRBJ2-7|TRBV5-1|few
TGCGCCAGCAGCTTGGACCGTGTCGGGGGAGTTTCCAAGCAGTACTTC
CASSLDRVGGVSKQYF
>TRBD1|TRBJ2-7|TRBV5-1|.
TGCGCCAGCAGCCCCCCGGGACAGGGGTTTTACGAGCAGTACTTC
CASSPPGQGFYEQYF
>.|TRBJ2-7|TRBV5-5|.
TGTGCCAGCAGCTCCAATCTAGGACAGAGCTACGAGCAGTACTTC
CASSSNLGQSYEQYF
>TRBD1|TRBJ1-1|TRBV5-1|.
TGCGCCAGCAGCAGGGACAGGGGGAGAGACACTGAAGCTTTCTTT
CASSRDRGRDTEAFF
>.|TRBJ2-7|TRBV21-1|few
TGTGCCAGCAGCAAAGATCGCAAGGGGCATCTAGACGAGCAGTACTTC
CASSKDRKGHLDEQYF
>.|TRBJ2-1|TRBV30|few
TGTGCCTGGCTTCGGGACGGGTGGTTCAATGAGCAGTTCTTC
CAWLRDGWFNEQFF
>TRBD2|TRBJ2-3|TRBV5-5|many
TGTGCCAGCATTTCCTCGACTAGCGGGAGGGATACGCAGTATTTT
CASISSTSGRDTQYF
>TRBD1|TRBJ2-7|TRBV4-3|few
TGCGCCAGCAGCCAAGGTCCGGGACAGATCTACGAGCAGTACTTC
CASSQGPGQIYEQYF
>.|TRBJ1-1|TRBV3-1|.
TGTGCCAGCAGCCAATTCCAGCCGAACACTGAAGCTTTCTTT
CASSQFQPNTEAFF
>.|TRBJ1-1|TRBV5-1|.
TGCGCCAGCAGCTACGTAACAGGATACCGAAGTACGTCGAACACTGAAGCTTTCTTT
CASSYVTGYRSTSNTEAFF
>.|TRBJ2-7|TRBV7-9|few
TGTGCCAGCAGCTTAGGGGTTGCGGCTCACAACGAGCAGTACTTC
CASSLGVAAHNEQYF
>.|TRBJ2-1|TRBV4-2|.
TGTGCCAGCAGCCAAGGGGACGGGGCGGCATGGTTCTTC
CASSQGDGAAWFF
>.|TRBJ2-2|TRBV9|.
TGTGCCAGCAGTCCTAGAGGCGGGACTCACACCGGGGAGCTGTTTTTT
CASSPRGGTHTGELFF
>TRBD1|TRBJ2-7|TRBV20-1|.
TGCAGTGCTTGGACAGGGGGCGGGTACGAGCAGTACTTC
CSAWTGGGYEQYF